Shown below are 10 T cell receptor beta chains from a single sample sequenced in a study of OX40 agonist ivuxolimab in advanced cancers. The repertoire was sequenced with immunoSEQ multiplex PCR; TCRdb's copy has only in-frame clones and lacks some. This sample has 52,000 or so clones, with roughly 84% found just once. Sequenced here: CD4+ or CD8+ T cells sorted from blood, sampled in a trial of the OX40 agonist ivuxolimab. These TCRs come from an adult with an advanced solid tumor such as melanoma, head and neck, liver or kidney cancer.

The chain uses TRBV7-8 and TRBJ2-6; 9 positions agree with TRBD2. Germline values: CDR1 SGHVS, CDR2 FQNEAQ. The CDR3 length is 20 residues. The V and J ends lost 2 bases and 1 base, in that order; junction bases with no gene match: 12. CDR3 bases: TGTGCCAGCAGCTTACCTGACCTCCGAGCGGGAGGTTCTGGGGCCAACGTCCTGACTTTC. Translation gives CASSLPDLRAGGSGANVLTF.

This chain joins TRBV21-1 and TRBJ1-5; TRBD1 reflects the table's D call only, with no check against the DNA. TRBV21-1 is marked as a pseudogene. This CDR3 has 13 residues. CDR3 nucleotides: TGTGCCAGCAGCAACACAGGGTGGCAGCCCCAGCATTTT. Its protein is CASSNTGWQPQHF.

The gene calls are TRBV18 and TRBJ1-1; possible D gene TRBD1, 5 bases. The CDR3 contains 12 residues. Per the germline V gene, CDR1 is KGHSH and CDR2 is LQKENI. The V gene lost 3 bases and the J gene lost 6 bases, with 8 bases spanning the gap. CDR3: CASSPPGAEAFF. The CDR3 nucleotides read TGTGCCAGCTCACCCCCGGGGGCTGAAGCTTTCTTT.

The CDR3 here is CASSTGQGWETQYF. The CDR3 region has the DNA TGTGCCAGCAGCACGGGACAGGGGTGGGAGACCCAGTACTTC. This chain uses TRBV6-5 with TRBJ2-5; TRBD1 matches at 10 bases. The CDR3 spans 14 residues. V trimming: 6 bases; J trimming: 5 bases; junction bases outside the gene matches: 6. Per the germline V gene, CDR1 is MNHEY and CDR2 is SVGAGI.

The chain links TRBV7-6 to TRBJ2-2, with D possibly called TRBD1 or TRBD2 (5 bases each). The germline V and J ends were trimmed by 7 bases and 1 base, with 16 bases remaining between them. CDR3 size: 16 residues. CDR1 is SGHVS, CDR2 FNYEAQ, per germline. The CDR3 DNA is TGTGCCAGCACCCCTCGAGGGCAGGGGAACACCGGGGAGCTGTTTTTT. It specifies CASTPRGQGNTGELFF.

The gene calls are TRBV5-1 and TRBJ2-3, with D unclear. V lost 5 bases and J 1 base, leaving 11 bases between the germline ends. The CDR3 loop spans 14 amino acids. Germline V CDR1 and CDR2: SGHRS, YFSETQ. CDR3 sequence: CASRGPVGTDTQYF. CDR3 nucleotides: TGCGCCAGCAGGGGCCCTGTGGGCACAGATACGCAGTATTTT.

The chain is built from TRBV27 and TRBJ2-1, with TRBD1 matching 8 bases. V was pared by 5 bases and J by 4 bases, with 10 bases of the junction left unmatched. The CDR3 is 16 amino acids. CDR1 MNHEY and CDR2 SMNVEV come from the germline V gene (reference sequence). The CDR3 is CASSPRPRTGYNEQFF. The CDR3 region has the DNA TGTGCCAGCAGTCCCCGGCCCAGGACAGGGTACAATGAGCAGTTCTTC.

The V gene is TRBV25-1, the J gene TRBJ2-3; no firm D call. In germline, CDR1 is MGHDK, CDR2 SYGVNS. V was pared by 3 bases and J by 4 bases, with 5 bases between. The CDR3 spans 12 residues. The CDR3 loop is CASSDLSDTQYF. The CDR3, as DNA: TGTGCCAGCAGTGATCTTTCAGATACGCAGTATTTT.

V usage is TRBV28 and J usage is TRBJ2-7, with TRBD2 matching over 15 bases. CDR3 size: 18 residues. CDR1 is MDHEN and CDR2 is SYDVKM in the germline V gene. Unmatched junction bases numbered 8, after V lost 5 bases and J lost 0 bases. The chain's CDR3 is CASSGLAGGPLGSYEQYF. The CDR3 coding sequence is TGTGCCAGCAGTGGACTAGCGGGAGGGCCTCTGGGCTCCTACGAGCAGTACTTC. Supplemented by reference TRBV28 and TRBJ2-7, the full variable domain reads DVKVTQSSRYLVKRTGEKVFLECVQDMDHENMFWYRQDPGLGLRLIYFSYDVKMKEKGDIPEGYSVSREKKERFSLILESASTNQTSMYLCASSGLAGGPLGSYEQYFGPGTRLTVT.

The chain joins TRBV7-2 to TRBJ1-1; D is perhaps TRBD1 (5 bases). V lost 6 bases and J lost 7, with 18 bases in between. The germline CDR1 and CDR2 sequences are SGHTA and FQGNSA. The CDR3 is made up of 14 amino acids. The CDR3 region has the DNA TGTGCCAGCAGTCTTGGGGCCCTTTCCAGTGAAGCTTTCTTT. The encoded protein is CASSLGALSSEAFF.